These 22 T cell receptor beta chains were sequenced from one sample in a study of blood T cell repertoires in COVID-19. Clones were read by immunoSEQ multiplex PCR, and TCRdb kept only the in-frame ones, dropping some. The repertoire holds under 300,000 clones, roughly 83% seen once, with roughly 1.5% in the top ten. Material for sequencing was peripheral blood. These receptors all come from a human donor with COVID-19, enrolled during active disease. The donor label of this sample is uncertain.

The CDR3 loop reads CASSQGLDYYEQYF. The CDR3, as DNA: TGCGCCAGCAGCCAAGGACTAGATTACTACGAGCAGTACTTC. This chain links TRBV4-3 with TRBJ2-7, with D possibly matching TRBD2 (6 bases). This CDR3 region has 14 residues. CDR1 LGHNA and CDR2 YSLEER come from the germline V gene. V was cut by 1 base and J by 3 bases, with 10 bases left in between.

V gene TRBV5-4 combines with J gene TRBJ1-1; 7 nucleotides match TRBD1. This CDR3 has 14 amino acids. From germline, CDR1 is SGHNT and CDR2 YYREEE (reference sequence). V gave up 3 bases and J gave up 4 bases; unmatched junction bases: 6. The chain's CDR3 is CASSSGPGGTEAFF. For the CDR3, the DNA is TGTGCCAGCAGCTCGGGTCCAGGGGGCACTGAAGCTTTCTTT.

The chain recombines TRBV28 with TRBJ2-2; TRBD2 matches at 13 bases. The CDR3 contains 17 residues. Trimming at V came to 2 bases and at J to 9 bases, leaving 9 bases not matched to a gene. The germline V gene encodes CDR1 MDHEN and CDR2 SYDVKM. CDR3 DNA sequence: TGTGCCAGCAGTTTACGGGGCCTGACTAGCGGGAGGAGGGAGCTGTTTTTT. Translation: CASSLRGLTSGRRELFF.

This chain links TRBV3-1 (or the pseudogene TRBV3-2) with TRBJ1-2; D remains ambiguous. V lost 1 base and J lost 8, with 8 bases in between. The CDR3 is made up of 12 amino acids. Per germline, CDR1 LGHDT and CDR2 YNNKEL (reference sequence). In nucleotides, the CDR3 is TGTGCCAGCAGCCAAGTTGCGGGCGGCTACACCTTC. Its translation is CASSQVAGGYTF.

The rearrangement uses TRBV5-1 and TRBJ1-3; D may be TRBD1 (5 bases). Looked up from germline, CDR1 is SGHRS and CDR2 is YFSETQ. This CDR3 is built from 17 residues. V was pared by 0 bases and J by 0 bases, with 13 bases between. This CDR3 is CASSLGGGAFSGNTIYF. The DNA for the CDR3 is TGCGCCAGCAGCTTGGGTGGAGGGGCGTTCTCTGGAAACACCATATATTTT.

This clone appeared once. CDR3 nucleotides: TGTGCCAGCAGAGAGACTATGATGTCTAGCGAGGGGTTCTTC. This translates into CASRETMMSSEGFF. The V gene is TRBV2, the J gene TRBJ2-1, with D tentatively TRBD2 (6 bases). Trimming pared 6 bases from V and 15 bases from J, leaving 24 bases between. The CDR3 is made up of 14 amino acids. The germline V gene has CDR1 SNHLY and CDR2 FYNNEI.

This chain joins TRBV19 and TRBJ2-1; 14 bases match TRBD2. V dropped 10 bases and J dropped 10; count of bases not matched to a gene: 12. CDR1 LNHDA and CDR2 SQIVND come from the germline V gene (reference sequence). This CDR3 has 15 amino acids. The CDR3: CATRPGLAGVREQFF. The CDR3 DNA reads TGTGCCACTAGGCCGGGACTAGCGGGAGTACGGGAGCAGTTCTTC.

On this clone: The same CDR3 is also encoded by other DNA sequences in this sample. CDR3 region: CASSLGSGNQPQHF. In DNA form, the CDR3 reads TGTGCCAGCAGCTTAGGGTCGGGGAATCAGCCCCAGCATTTT. The chain links TRBV7-9 to TRBJ1-5, with D uncertain. Per germline, CDR1 SEHNR and CDR2 FQNEAQ (reference sequence). Trimming left V 1 base short and J 4 bases short, with 8 bases between. The CDR3 is made up of 14 amino acids. The full variable domain, its missing parts supplied by reference TRBV7-9 and TRBJ1-5, is DTGVSQNPRHKITKRGQNVTFRCDPISEHNRLYWYRQTLGQGPEFLTYFQNEAQLEKSRLLSDRFSAERPKGSFSTLEIQRTEQGDSAMYLCASSLGSGNQPQHFGDGTRLSIL.

The rearrangement joins TRBV28 to TRBJ2-1, with TRBD2 matching over 9 bases. The CDR3 has 15 amino acids. Germline V gene data show CDR1 as MDHEN and CDR2 as SYDVKM. After removal of 7 bases from V and 4 bases from J, the junction contained 8 bases not matched to a gene. CDR3 sequence (DNA): TGTGCCAGCACCTTTAGCGGGAGTGGGTACAATGAGCAGTTCTTC. It translates to CASTFSGSGYNEQFF.

This rearrangement joins TRBV10-3 to TRBJ1-2, with 8 bases aligning to TRBD1. After removal of 3 bases from V and 4 bases from J, the junction contained 16 bases not matched to a gene. CDR3 length equals 18 residues. Germline values: CDR1 ENHRY, CDR2 SYGVKD. In DNA form, the CDR3 reads TGTGCCATCAGTGATATGAGGGACAGGCAGACTCAATCCTATGGCTACACCTTC. It translates to CAISDMRDRQTQSYGYTF.

The chain carries TRBV11-3 and TRBJ2-1; D possibly corresponds to TRBD2 (6 bases). The CDR3 is 15 amino acids. V was cut by 1 base and J by 1 base, with 8 bases left in between. Germline CDR1 is SGHNT and CDR2 is YENEEA. CDR3 region: CASSLGRESYNEQFF. As DNA, the CDR3 is TGTGCCAGCAGCTTAGGTCGGGAGTCCTACAATGAGCAGTTCTTC. Variable domain in full (rest from reference TRBV11-3 and TRBJ2-1): EAGVVQSPRYKIIEKKQPVAFWCNPISGHNTLYWYLQNLGQGPELLIRYENEEAVDDSQLPKDRFSAERLKGVDSTLKIQPAELGDSAVYLCASSLGRESYNEQFFGPGTRLTVL.

The chain joins TRBV9 to TRBJ1-1, with TRBD1 matching 9 bases. Trimming removed 0 bases from V and 6 bases from J; junction bases left unmatched: 6. Germline CDR1 and CDR2: SGDLS and YYNGEE. CDR3 length equals 15 residues. The CDR3 here is CASSVDPQGAAEAFF. DNA of the CDR3: TGTGCCAGCAGCGTAGACCCACAGGGGGCGGCTGAAGCTTTCTTT.

V usage is TRBV9 and J usage is TRBJ2-1, with 7 bases matching TRBD1. Germline V CDR1 and CDR2: SGDLS, YYNGEE. V shed 5 bases and J 3 bases; nucleotides not matched to a gene: 11. The length of the CDR3 is 16 residues. The CDR3 spells CASSRTGDLSYNEQFF. CDR3 nucleotide sequence: TGTGCCAGCAGTCGTACAGGGGATCTAAGCTACAATGAGCAGTTCTTC.

This clone is a singleton in its sample. This chain connects TRBV28 to TRBJ2-2; D is perhaps TRBD2 (6 bases). Between the trimmed V and J ends, which lost 3 bases and 4 bases, there was a span of 15 bases. The CDR3 has 16 residues. CDR1 MDHEN and CDR2 SYDVKM come from the germline V gene. Here the CDR3 reads CASSLSGRGVTGELFF. CDR3 DNA sequence: TGTGCCAGCAGTTTGTCAGGGCGCGGGGTCACCGGGGAGCTGTTTTTT.

This clone appeared once. Relative to the germline gene, one junction end is altered; a read error may explain this. This chain connects TRBV5-1 to TRBJ2-2, with 7 bases that match TRBD1. This CDR3 is built from 15 residues. From germline, CDR1 is SGHRS and CDR2 YFSETQ. CDR3 protein: CASRVGTENTGELFF. The CDR3 DNA reads as TGCGCAAGCAGGGTCGGGACAGAGAACACCGGGGAGCTGTTTTTT.

J is TRBJ1-6 and V is TRBV7-9, with 8 nucleotides matching TRBD1. The CDR3 contains 15 residues. The V segment lost 5 bases and the J segment 8 bases; nucleotides outside the gene matches: 8. The germline CDR1 and CDR2 sequences are SEHNR and FQNEAQ (reference sequence). CDR3 sequence (DNA): TGTGCCAGCAGCCCCCTACAGGGGGTATATTCACCCCTCCACTTT. This encodes CASSPLQGVYSPLHF.

The rearrangement joins TRBV28 to TRBJ1-4; 7 bases are shared with TRBD1. The CDR3 length is 18 residues. The ends lost 1 base at V and 0 bases at J; junction bases unmatched: 8. Germline CDR1 and CDR2: MDHEN and SYDVKM. CDR3 DNA sequence: TGTGCCAGCAGTTTATTTACAGGGGCCTTTGCAACTAATGAAAAACTGTTTTTT. Encoded protein: CASSLFTGAFATNEKLFF.

The rearrangement joins TRBV5-1 to TRBJ1-4, with D hard to call. Germline CDR1 is SGHRS and CDR2 is YFSETQ. V dropped 4 bases and J dropped 0 bases, with 7 bases sitting between them. This CDR3 has 14 amino acids. The DNA for the CDR3 is TGCGCCAGCAGCCCGGCGGCAACTAATGAAAAACTGTTTTTT. Protein product: CASSPAATNEKLFF.

The V call is TRBV30, the J call TRBJ1-2, with D maybe TRBD1 (5 bases). The germline V gene encodes CDR1 GTSNPN and CDR2 SVGIG (reference sequence). V shed 4 bases and J shed 0 bases, with 15 bases lying between them. This CDR3 spans 15 amino acids. The chain's CDR3 is CAWIPDRGPNYGYTF. The CDR3 bases are TGTGCCTGGATCCCAGATAGGGGCCCTAACTATGGCTACACCTTC.

This clone occurred once. The chain links TRBV5-1 to TRBJ2-1; TRBD2 aligns across 13 bases. Per the germline V gene, CDR1 is SGHRS and CDR2 is YFSETQ. The CDR3 sequence is 14 residues long. V was pared by 4 bases and J by 9 bases, with 4 bases of the junction left unmatched. CDR3 sequence: CASSIRLAGGEQFF. CDR3 nucleotide sequence: TGCGCCAGCAGCATCCGACTAGCGGGAGGTGAGCAGTTCTTC.

The rearrangement joins TRBV2 to TRBJ2-5; D is perhaps TRBD2 (5 bases). The V end was cut by 6 bases, the J end by 3 bases, with 5 bases between. The germline V gene has CDR1 SNHLY and CDR2 FYNNEI. CDR3 length equals 11 residues. The CDR3 loop reads CASSGEETQYF. CDR3 DNA sequence: TGTGCCAGCAGCGGGGAAGAGACCCAGTACTTC.

V usage is TRBV5-1 and J usage is TRBJ2-2, with 9 bases identical to TRBD2. The germline V gene has CDR1 SGHRS and CDR2 YFSETQ. The CDR3 contains 16 residues. V shed 4 bases and J 4 bases; nucleotides not matched to a gene: 8. CDR3 residues: CASSPTGGRVTGELFF. The CDR3, as DNA: TGCGCCAGCAGCCCCACCGGCGGGAGGGTCACCGGGGAGCTGTTTTTT.